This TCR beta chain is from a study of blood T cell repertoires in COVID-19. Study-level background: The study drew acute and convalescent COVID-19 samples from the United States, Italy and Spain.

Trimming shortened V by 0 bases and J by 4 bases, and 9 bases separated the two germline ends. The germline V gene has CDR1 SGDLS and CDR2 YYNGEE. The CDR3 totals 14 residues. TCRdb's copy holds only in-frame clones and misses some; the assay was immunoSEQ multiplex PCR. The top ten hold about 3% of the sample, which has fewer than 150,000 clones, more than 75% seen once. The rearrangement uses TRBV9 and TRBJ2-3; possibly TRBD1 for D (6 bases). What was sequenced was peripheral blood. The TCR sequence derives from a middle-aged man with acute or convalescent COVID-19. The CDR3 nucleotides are TGTGCCAGCAGCGTAGCGCCAGGGGCAGATACGCAGTATTTT. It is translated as CASSVAPGADTQYF. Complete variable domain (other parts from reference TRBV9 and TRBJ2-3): DSGVTQTPKHLITATGQRVTLRCSPRSGDLSVYWYQQSLDQGLQFLIQYYNGEERAKGNILERFSAQQFPDLHSELNLSSLELGDSALYFCASSVAPGADTQYFGPGTRLTVL.